The clone carrying this T cell receptor (beta chain) appeared once. The antigen is not known. Per the germline V gene, CDR1 is LNHDA and CDR2 is SQIVND (reference sequence). Deletions cut 3 bases from V and 6 bases from J, with 15 bases between. The length of the CDR3 is 15 residues. This sample is drawn from a study of OX40 agonist ivuxolimab in advanced cancers. Study at large: Aged roughly 23 to 79 with a mean of roughly 63 years, they were 82.7% male.

TCRdb's table, derived via immunoSEQ multiplex PCR, lists solely in-frame clones and lacks some. The sample has more than 90,000 clones, about 80% seen once; the top ten hold roughly 5%. The study, taken as a whole, reports: There were also nonresponders showing low normalized T-cell clonal expansion. The study observed clonal expansion of CD4+ and CD8+ blood T cells by week 6 at 0.1 to 3.0 mg/kg.

The sample in question was CD4+ or CD8+ T cells sorted from blood, obtained in a trial of the OX40 agonist ivuxolimab. This chain connects TRBV19 to TRBJ2-4; D possibly corresponds to TRBD2 (6 bases). The TCR comes from an adult with an advanced solid tumor such as melanoma, head and neck, liver or kidney cancer. The CDR3 DNA is TGTGCCAGTAGTATTCTCGGAGGGATCGGAAACATTCAGTACTTC. Its translation: CASSILGGIGNIQYF.